Below are 28 T cell receptor beta chains sequenced from a single sample in a study of T-cell memory formation after mild COVID-19. MiXCR, applied by TCRdb to the 5' RACE reads, yields one record per CDR3 protein. In the table there are 120,000 to 150,000 distinct CDR3 sequences, 13% to 15% of which are singletons. What was sequenced was PBMCs or a T cell subset sorted from them (not recorded which). These receptors all stem from an adult woman who had mild COVID-19 (a few samples of this study predate the infection). Cell type and time point are not known.

Sample share makes this clonotype medium-sized. The J gene is TRBJ2-1, the V gene TRBV9; D might be TRBD1 (5 bases). Germline V gene lookup returns CDR1 SGDLS and CDR2 YYNGEE. The CDR3 is 14 residues long. Trimming cost V 1 base and J 4 bases, with 9 bases left between them. The CDR3 is CASSVHTGYNEQFF. DNA for the CDR3: TGTGCCAGCAGCGTACATACAGGATACAATGAGCAGTTCTTC.

This clonotype has just a few counts. The chain uses TRBV28 and TRBJ2-1; D may be TRBD2 (6 bases). The CDR3 contains 17 residues. Germline V gene lookup returns CDR1 MDHEN and CDR2 SYDVKM. Trimming removed 3 bases at V and 8 bases at J, with 23 bases between. The CDR3 DNA sequence: TGTGCCAGCAGTTTTGGAGCTCCGCCGTCTTGGAGGGATGAGCAGTTCTTC. Its protein product is CASSFGAPPSWRDEQFF.

This clonotype was detected only a few times. This chain connects TRBV29-1 to TRBJ1-1; the match to TRBD1 covers 7 bases. The CDR3 is 14 amino acids. CDR1 and CDR2 from the germline V gene are SQVTM and ANQGSEA. The junction had 12 bases not matched to a gene; V was cut back by 6 bases and J by 5 bases. CDR3 DNA sequence: TGCAGCGTGTTAATTCGACAGGGATTAACTGAAGCTTTCTTT. Translated: CSVLIRQGLTEAFF.

The V gene is TRBV12-3 or TRBV12-4, the J gene TRBJ1-4; TRBD1 is a possible D gene (5 bases). The CDR3 length is 15 residues. Trimming cost V 6 bases and J 5 bases, with 16 bases left between them. The CDR3 sequence: CASSALGARNEKLFF. The CDR3 DNA is TGTGCCAGCAGCGCCCTCGGGGCTCGAAATGAAAAACTGTTTTTT.

This clonotype appeared a few times. This sequence joins TRBV5-1 and TRBJ2-1; no reliable D call. Germline V gene data show CDR1 as SGHRS and CDR2 as YFSETQ. Trimming stripped 5 bases from V and 5 bases from J, with 14 bases between. The CDR3 length is 14 residues. CDR3 sequence (DNA): TGCGCCAGCAGGGACCGCGAAGGCGACAATGAGCAGTTCTTC. Residues: CASRDREGDNEQFF.

This clonotype has a count of ten or more. The V gene is TRBV7-3, the J gene TRBJ2-7; D perhaps matches TRBD2 (6 bases). The CDR3 loop spans 16 amino acids. The germline V gene encodes CDR1 SGHTA and CDR2 FQGTGA. The V end lost 0 bases, the J end lost 2 bases, and 14 bases lay between the germline ends. The CDR3 is CASSLTSAGWAYEQYF. The DNA for the CDR3 is TGTGCCAGCAGCTTAACGTCGGCGGGATGGGCCTACGAGCAGTACTTC.

V usage is TRBV10-3 and J usage is TRBJ2-2; no firm D call. Germline CDR1 and CDR2: ENHRY and SYGVKD. The CDR3 loop spans 13 amino acids. The V end was cut by 4 bases, the J end by 3 bases, with 6 bases between. CDR3 sequence reads: CAISGVDTGELFF. CDR3 DNA sequence: TGTGCCATCAGTGGGGTTGACACCGGGGAGCTGTTTTTT.

This clonotype was recorded a few times. V and J are TRBV12-3 or TRBV12-4 and TRBJ1-4; D unresolved. Between the trimmed V and J ends, which lost 6 bases and 3 bases, there was a span of 14 bases. This CDR3 is built from 15 residues. CDR3 nucleotides: TGTGCCAGCAGGGAAAAGGGTTCCGCTAATGAAAAACTGTTTTTT. This sequence encodes CASREKGSANEKLFF.

This clonotype came up a few times. The chain carries TRBV7-2 and TRBJ2-5; 8 bases are a match to TRBD1. The germline gives CDR1 SGHTA, CDR2 FQGNSA. Trimming took 3 bases from V and 5 from J; bases not matched to a gene: 5. The CDR3 runs 14 residues. The DNA of the CDR3 is TGTGCCAGCAGCTTGACAGGGGCGGTCGAGACCCAGTACTTC. As protein: CASSLTGAVETQYF. Variable domain in full (rest from reference TRBV7-2 and TRBJ2-5): GAGVSQSPSNKVTEKGKDVELRCDPISGHTALYWYRQSLGQGLEFLIYFQGNSAPDKSGLPSDRFSAERTGGSVSTLTIQRTQQEDSAVYLCASSLTGAVETQYFGPGTRLLVL.

This clonotype was seen more than once but under ten times. The chain employs TRBV12-3 or TRBV12-4 and TRBJ1-6; D is ambiguous. V lost 1 base and J 7 bases, leaving 17 bases between the germline ends. The CDR3 runs to 17 residues. The CDR3 sequence is CASSLGPVQPLNSPLHF. The CDR3 DNA sequence: TGTGCCAGCAGTTTAGGTCCCGTCCAGCCTTTAAATTCACCCCTCCACTTT.

V is TRBV7-9 and J is TRBJ2-7; TRBD1 agrees at 9 bases. The germline V gene encodes CDR1 SEHNR and CDR2 FQNEAQ (reference sequence). The CDR3 has 14 residues. Trimming took 5 bases from V and 7 from J; bases not matched to a gene: 9. CDR3 residues: CASSHHAGTGEQYF. The CDR3, as DNA: TGTGCCAGCAGCCATCACGCCGGGACAGGGGAGCAGTACTTC.

The chain joins TRBV29-1 to TRBJ1-2; D possibly corresponds to TRBD1 (6 bases). CDR3 length: 12 residues. Germline CDR1 SQVTM, CDR2 ANQGSEA. V shed 1 base and J shed 8 bases, with 11 bases lying between them. The CDR3 here is CSVEGQGQGYTF. The CDR3 DNA reads TGCAGCGTTGAAGGCCAGGGGCAGGGCTACACCTTC.

The chain uses TRBV11-2 and TRBJ1-1; 7 nucleotides match TRBD1. V gave up 3 bases and J gave up 6 bases; unmatched junction bases: 10. This CDR3 is 15 amino acids long. From germline, CDR1 is SGHAT and CDR2 FQNNGV. The CDR3 DNA follows: TGTGCCAGCAGCTTTCACGACAGGGCAGGCGCTGAAGCTTTCTTT. Translation gives CASSFHDRAGAEAFF.

V and J are TRBV7-8 and TRBJ2-3; the match to TRBD1 covers 8 bases. Germline V gene data show CDR1 as SGHVS and CDR2 as FQNEAQ. This CDR3 is built from 16 residues. With 2 bases clipped from V and 3 bases from J, the junction kept 7 bases outside the gene matches. CDR3 bases: TGTGCCAGCAGCTTAAGGACAGGGCAGTTTACAGATACGCAGTATTTT. The encoded protein is CASSLRTGQFTDTQYF.

The chain recombines TRBV24-1 with TRBJ2-1; D is uncertain. The CDR3 consists of 14 residues. V lost 0 bases to trimming and J lost 8 bases, with 10 bases between them. From germline, CDR1 is KGHDR and CDR2 SFDVKD. The CDR3 is CATSDLRSGHEQFF. CDR3 DNA: TGTGCCACCAGTGATTTGCGGTCCGGCCATGAGCAGTTCTTC.

In this sample, this clonotype turned up a few times. This sequence joins TRBV9 and TRBJ2-2; D call uncertain. With 4 bases removed from V and 6 bases from J, the gap between germline ends came to 7 bases. Germline CDR1 is SGDLS and CDR2 is YYNGEE. This CDR3 is 12 amino acids long. The CDR3 bases are TGTGCCAGCAGCAGTTTAGCCGGGGAGCTGTTTTTT. Translated: CASSSLAGELFF.

This clonotype turned up a few times. V gene TRBV3-1 combines with J gene TRBJ2-4; D may be TRBD1 (7 bases). This CDR3 contains 17 residues. The ends were cut back, 4 bases at V and 2 bases at J, with 18 bases in the middle. Looked up from germline, CDR1 is LGHDT and CDR2 is YNNKEL (reference sequence). CDR3: CASSPLGRGATKNIQYF. The CDR3 region has the DNA TGTGCCAGCAGCCCCTTGGGCAGGGGGGCGACCAAAAACATTCAGTACTTC.

This sequence joins TRBV30 and TRBJ2-3; D gene unclear. Germline CDR1 reads GTSNPN; CDR2 reads SVGIG (reference sequence). Trimming pared 0 bases from V and 2 bases from J, leaving 15 bases between. The CDR3 extends over 16 amino acids. The CDR3 sequence is CAWSVPSSFATDTQYF. The DNA of the CDR3 is TGTGCCTGGAGTGTACCCAGCTCCTTCGCCACAGATACGCAGTATTTT.

This clonotype appeared a few times. The chain couples TRBV20-1 to TRBJ2-6; no firm D call. The CDR3 covers 14 residues. Germline lookup yields CDR1 DFQATT and CDR2 SNEGSKA (reference sequence). V was trimmed by 3 bases and J by 2 bases, leaving 8 bases between them. This CDR3 reads CSASQGPGANVLTF. In nucleotides, the CDR3 is TGCAGTGCTAGTCAAGGGCCTGGGGCCAACGTCCTGACTTTC.

This sequence joins TRBV12-3 or TRBV12-4 and TRBJ1-2; D is undetermined. The CDR3 is made up of 14 amino acids. The germline V and J ends were trimmed by 1 base and 8 bases, with 14 bases remaining between them. In nucleotides, the CDR3 is TGTGCCAGCAGTTTAGGGACGTCCCTCGGCGGCTACACCTTC. This gives the protein CASSLGTSLGGYTF.

This clonotype was seen repeatedly, ten times or more. This chain uses TRBV7-6 with TRBJ2-1; D is uncertain. The germline CDR1 and CDR2 sequences are SGHVS and FNYEAQ. The CDR3 has 17 residues. V lost 2 bases and J 2 bases, leaving 16 bases between the germline ends. CDR3 nucleotides: TGTGCCAGCAGCTTAAGACTCCAAGAAATCACCTACAATGAGCAGTTCTTC. As protein: CASSLRLQEITYNEQFF.

The rearrangement joins TRBV12-3 or TRBV12-4 to TRBJ2-1; TRBD2 is a possible D gene (7 bases). V lost 6 bases, J lost 8 bases, and 17 bases lay in between. The CDR3 has 14 amino acids. DNA for the CDR3: TGTGCCAGCAGCCCGGTCACGGGGGGCGATGAGCAGTTCTTC. Protein sequence: CASSPVTGGDEQFF.

The chain joins TRBV12-3 or TRBV12-4 to TRBJ2-3; 7 bases match TRBD1. The CDR3 spans 17 residues. V was clipped by 6 bases and J by 2 bases; unmatched bases: 14. In DNA form, the CDR3 reads TGTGCCAGCAGACCCCTTCCCGGGACAGAACCCACAGATACGCAGTATTTT. Amino acid sequence: CASRPLPGTEPTDTQYF.

The chain carries TRBV6-6 and TRBJ2-7, with TRBD2 as a possible D gene (5 bases). CDR1 is MNHNY, CDR2 SVGAGI, per germline (reference sequence). CDR3 length: 12 amino acids. V lost 8 bases, J lost 6 bases, and 14 bases lay in between. The CDR3 region has the DNA TGTGCCAGCGGGCCCCGAGGGCTCGAGCAGTACTTC. This sequence encodes CASGPRGLEQYF.

This clonotype was observed a handful of times. This chain links TRBV29-1 with TRBJ2-3, with D perhaps TRBD1 (6 bases). Germline V gene data show CDR1 as SQVTM and CDR2 as ANQGSEA. The V end was cut by 7 bases, the J end by 5 bases, with 19 bases between. The CDR3 extends over 14 amino acids. CDR3 amino acids: CSETGWEGGDTQYF. The CDR3 nucleotides read TGCAGCGAAACGGGGTGGGAAGGGGGAGATACGCAGTATTTT.

The chain is built from TRBV20-1 and TRBJ2-4; D perhaps matches TRBD1 (5 bases). From germline, CDR1 is DFQATT and CDR2 SNEGSKA (reference sequence). The CDR3 sequence is 14 residues long. Deletions cut 0 bases from V and 3 bases from J, with 9 bases between. CDR3 DNA: TGCAGTGCTAGAGATAGGGGCATCAAAAACATTCAGTACTTC. As protein: CSARDRGIKNIQYF.

The V and J genes are TRBV15 and TRBJ1-4, with D unclear. V was pared by 6 bases and J by 14 bases, with 13 bases between. Germline V gives CDR1 LNHNV, CDR2 YYDKDF (reference sequence). This CDR3 is built from 11 residues. The CDR3 loop is CATRSNGWLFF. The CDR3 DNA sequence: TGTGCCACCAGAAGTAACGGGTGGCTGTTTTTT. Full variable domain (missing parts from reference TRBV15 and TRBJ1-4): DAMVIQNPRYQVTQFGKPVTLSCSQTLNHNVMYWYQQKSSQAPKLLFHYYDKDFNNEADTPDNFQSRRPNTSFCFLDIRSPGLGDTAMYLCATRSNGWLFFGSGTQLSVL.

The rearrangement joins TRBV25-1 to TRBJ2-7, with 10 bases identical to TRBD2. Germline V CDR1 and CDR2: MGHDK, SYGVNS. V dropped 4 bases and J dropped 4; count of bases not matched to a gene: 10. There are 16 residues in the CDR3. The CDR3 nucleotides read TGTGCCAGCAGTGGATATCTAGCGGGAGCTTTATACGAGCAGTACTTC. The encoded protein is CASSGYLAGALYEQYF.